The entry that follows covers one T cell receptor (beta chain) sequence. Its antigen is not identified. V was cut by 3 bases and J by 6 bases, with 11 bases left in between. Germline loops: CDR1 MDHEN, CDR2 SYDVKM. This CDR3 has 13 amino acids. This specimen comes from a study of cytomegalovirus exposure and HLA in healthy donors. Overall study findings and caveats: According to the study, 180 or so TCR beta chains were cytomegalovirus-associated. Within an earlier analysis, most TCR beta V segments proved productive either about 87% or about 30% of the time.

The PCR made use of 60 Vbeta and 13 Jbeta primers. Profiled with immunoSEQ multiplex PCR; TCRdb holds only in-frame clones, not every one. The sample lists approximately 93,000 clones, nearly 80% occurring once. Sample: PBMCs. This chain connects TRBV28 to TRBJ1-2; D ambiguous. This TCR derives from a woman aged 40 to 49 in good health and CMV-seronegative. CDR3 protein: CASSLEFSDGYTF. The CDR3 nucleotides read TGTGCCAGCAGTTTGGAGTTCAGTGATGGCTACACCTTC.